These 5 T cell receptor beta chains were sequenced from one sample in a study of shared clonotypes between healthy human individuals. Clones were sequenced by immunoSEQ multiplex PCR, and TCRdb holds only the in-frame ones, with some missing. Counted here are approximately 1.5 million clones, approximately 98% occurring once; the ten biggest clones make up about 0.45%. What was sequenced was naive CD4+ T cells sorted from blood. The subset is: CD45RA+ positively selected. These receptors originate from a man between 25 and 39 years old in good health.

The chain joins TRBV5-6 to TRBJ2-3; no firm D call. The CDR3 spans 14 residues. Trimming took 2 bases from V and 6 from J, leaving 13 bases between them. Germline V gene data show CDR1 as SGHDT and CDR2 as YYEEEE. The CDR3 DNA reads as TGTGCCAGCAGCTTTGGACCCCCGGCCGATACGCAGTATTTT. It translates to CASSFGPPADTQYF.

This clone was seen just once. The same CDR3 can be traced to other DNA sequences in this sample. CDR3 sequence (DNA): TGCGCCAGCAGCCAAGATCTTCAAGGAACTGAAGCTTTCTTT. Protein product: CASSQDLQGTEAFF. The J gene is TRBJ1-1, the V gene TRBV4-1; D is ambiguous. The germline CDR1 and CDR2 sequences are MGHRA and YSYEKL. The CDR3 consists of 14 residues. The V end was cut by 0 bases, the J end by 5 bases, with 10 bases between.

The V call is TRBV13, the J call TRBJ1-1; 7 nucleotides match TRBD1. Germline V gene data show CDR1 as PRHDT and CDR2 as FYEKMQ (reference sequence). The CDR3 consists of 15 residues. The J segment lost 6 bases and the V segment lost 5 bases, leaving 12 bases of the junction unmatched. This chain's CDR3 is CASSHITDRDAEAFF. For the CDR3, the DNA is TGTGCCAGCAGCCATATTACCGACAGGGACGCTGAAGCTTTCTTT.

The chain joins TRBV25-1 to TRBJ2-2; 8 nucleotides align to TRBD2. Per the germline V gene, CDR1 is MGHDK and CDR2 is SYGVNS. The trim removed 7 bases at V and 4 bases at J, leaving 8 bases unmatched. This CDR3 is built from 15 residues. In DNA, the CDR3 is TGTGCCAGCAATCCCGGACTAGCATTCACCGGGGAGCTGTTTTTT. It codes for CASNPGLAFTGELFF.

The DNA of the CDR3 is TGCGCCAGCAGCGCGGGACTAGCTGGCACCGGGGAGCTGTTTTTT. This sequence encodes CASSAGLAGTGELFF. This chain connects TRBV5-1 to TRBJ2-2; TRBD2 matches at 9 bases. Germline CDR1 and CDR2: SGHRS and YFSETQ. This CDR3 is built from 15 residues. Germline trimming cut 4 bases from V and 4 bases from J; bases unmatched to any gene: 5.